This passage covers 23 T cell receptor beta chains from one sample sequenced in a study of blood T cells in healthy people across ages. A second PCR of roughly 7 to 11 cycles used a sample-barcoded 5' primer and a J-beta primer mix. From the 5' RACE reads, TCRdb called clonotypes with MiXCR, one entry per CDR3 protein. The sample carries about 760,000 distinct CDR3 sequences, roughly 56% recorded once. Material for sequencing was blood. The receptors stem from a man aged 35-49 years in good health.

This clonotype was seen at least ten times. The chain uses TRBV24-1 and TRBJ2-1; 16 bases line up with TRBD2. The V and J ends lost 3 bases and 13 bases, in that order; junction bases with no gene match: 2. The germline CDR1 and CDR2 sequences are KGHDR and SFDVKD. CDR3 length: 14 residues. CDR3 bases: TGTGCCACCAGTGATGGGACTAGCGGGAGGGTTCAGTTCTTC. The encoded protein is CATSDGTSGRVQFF.

The CDR3 is CASSQDGQFYGYTF. The CDR3 DNA reads as TGTGCCAGCAGCCAAGACGGCCAGTTCTATGGCTACACCTTC. The J gene is TRBJ1-2, the V gene TRBV3-1; D is unresolved. Germline values: CDR1 LGHDT, CDR2 YNNKEL (reference sequence). CDR3 length equals 14 residues. Deletions cut 0 bases from V and 4 bases from J, with 9 bases between.

The CDR3 bases are TGCAGTGCTAGGCAGACTATCGGAACCTACGAGCAGTACTTC. Protein sequence: CSARQTIGTYEQYF. The chain carries TRBV20-1 and TRBJ2-7; D perhaps matches TRBD2 (5 bases). This CDR3 is 14 amino acids long. CDR1 is DFQATT, CDR2 SNEGSKA, per germline (reference sequence). Between the trimmed V and J ends, which lost 3 bases and 2 bases, there was a span of 14 bases.

To note about this clonotype: This may be a read error, as it is one base from a much larger clone. The chain carries TRBV7-2 and TRBJ2-7; 8 bases are a match to TRBD2. Germline V gene lookup returns CDR1 SGHTA and CDR2 FQGNSA. J was trimmed by 5 bases and V by 8 bases; bases with no gene match: 11. This CDR3 has 14 amino acids. This chain's CDR3 is CASRPGLANHEQYF. The DNA for the CDR3 is TGTGCCAGCCGCCCAGGACTAGCTAACCACGAGCAGTACTTC.

The chain combines TRBV5-6 with TRBJ1-2; no firm D call. Germline lookup yields CDR1 SGHDT and CDR2 YYEEEE. V lost 3 bases, J lost 6 bases, and 12 bases lay in between. The CDR3 is 13 residues long. The CDR3 sequence is CASSSGLDHGYTF. The CDR3 coding sequence is TGTGCCAGCAGCTCTGGACTTGATCATGGCTACACCTTC.

A single count supports this clonotype. V usage is TRBV27 and J usage is TRBJ2-5, with 9 bases fitting TRBD1. CDR1 and CDR2 from the germline V gene are MNHEY and SMNVEV (reference sequence). The CDR3 sequence is 17 residues long. V lost 4 bases, J lost 3 bases, and 12 bases stayed unmatched. The CDR3 DNA reads TGTGCCAGCAGTTCCCTTACGGGGACAGGGAGGGAAGAGACCCAGTACTTC. Residues: CASSSLTGTGREETQYF.

The chain uses TRBV4-3 and TRBJ2-3; perhaps TRBD1 as D (7 bases). CDR1 LGHNA and CDR2 YSLEER come from the germline V gene. V was clipped by 0 bases and J by 5 bases, with 12 bases between them. This CDR3 is 15 amino acids long. CDR3 nucleotide sequence: TGCGCCAGCAGCCAAGAACACAGGGGAGGAGATACGCAGTATTTT. It is translated as CASSQEHRGGDTQYF.

The chain employs TRBV5-5 and TRBJ1-2, with D unclear. CDR3 size: 14 residues. The V end lost 0 bases, the J end lost 8 bases, and 14 bases lay between the germline ends. Germline values: CDR1 SGHKS, CDR2 YYEKEE (reference sequence). CDR3 sequence: CASSLARTVMGYTF. In DNA form, the CDR3 reads TGTGCCAGCAGCTTGGCCCGGACGGTTATGGGCTACACCTTC.

The chain employs TRBV7-2 and TRBJ2-1, with D possibly called TRBD1 or TRBD2 (5 bases each). The CDR3 sequence is 17 residues long. The V gene lost 9 bases and the J gene lost 1 base, with 22 bases spanning the gap. CDR1 is SGHTA, CDR2 FQGNSA, per germline. The CDR3 region is CASSPHSPGPSYNEQFF. CDR3 nucleotides: TGTGCCAGTAGCCCCCACTCCCCGGGGCCTTCCTACAATGAGCAGTTCTTC. Looking up the rest from reference TRBV7-2 and TRBJ2-1 gives the full variable domain: GAGVSQSPSNKVTEKGKDVELRCDPISGHTALYWYRQSLGQGLEFLIYFQGNSAPDKSGLPSDRFSAERTGGSVSTLTIQRTQQEDSAVYLCASSPHSPGPSYNEQFFGPGTRLTVL.

The chain carries TRBV27 and TRBJ2-6; D remains unclear. Per germline, CDR1 MNHEY and CDR2 SMNVEV (reference sequence). The CDR3 is made up of 15 amino acids. Trimming stripped 6 bases from V and 2 bases from J, with 11 bases between. For the CDR3, the DNA is TGTGCCAGCAGGTCCCTAATAACTGGGGCCAACGTCCTGACTTTC. Encoded protein: CASRSLITGANVLTF.

The chain employs TRBV28 and TRBJ2-4; 13 bases line up with TRBD2. The CDR3 length is 17 residues. Looked up from germline, CDR1 is MDHEN and CDR2 is SYDVKM. V shed 4 bases and J 12 bases; nucleotides not matched to a gene: 15. As DNA, the CDR3 is TGTGCCAGCAGTTCCCTCATCGGACTAGCGGGAGAAGGAACTCAGTACTTC. This codes for CASSSLIGLAGEGTQYF.

The V and J genes are TRBV7-7 and TRBJ2-1, with TRBD2 identical over 9 bases. V lost 5 bases to trimming and J lost 10 bases; unmatched junction nucleotides: 12. This CDR3 spans 15 amino acids. Germline values: CDR1 SSHAT, CDR2 FNYEAQ (reference sequence). In DNA, the CDR3 is TGTGCCAGCAGCGCGGGGGGGCAATCGGTCAACGAGCAGTTCTTC. Translating it yields CASSAGGQSVNEQFF. The whole variable domain, remainder taken from reference TRBV7-7 and TRBJ2-1, is GAGVSQSPRYKVTKRGQDVTLRCDPISSHATLYWYQQALGQGPEFLTYFNYEAQPDKSGLPSDRFSAERPEGSISTLTIQRTEQRDSAMYRCASSAGGQSVNEQFFGPGTRLTVL.

This clonotype was seen a handful of times. The gene calls are TRBV9 and TRBJ2-5, with TRBD2 as a possible D gene (5 bases). Deletions cut 0 bases from V and 0 bases from J, with 6 bases between. The CDR3 is 14 residues long. CDR1 and CDR2 from the germline V gene are SGDLS and YYNGEE. The CDR3 region has the DNA TGTGCCAGCAGCGTAGGGACTCACCAAGAGACCCAGTACTTC. It yields the protein CASSVGTHQETQYF.

The J gene is TRBJ2-3, the V gene TRBV28; a possible D gene is TRBD1 (6 bases). The germline V gene encodes CDR1 MDHEN and CDR2 SYDVKM. The CDR3 is 15 residues long. Trimming cost V 6 bases and J 1 base, with 14 bases left between them. The CDR3 sequence is CASRQGQQGTDTQYF. Written as DNA, the CDR3 is TGTGCCAGCAGGCAGGGACAACAAGGCACAGATACGCAGTATTTT.

The V call is TRBV7-2, the J call TRBJ2-1; no clear D gene. This CDR3 region has 13 residues. V was trimmed by 1 base and J by 6 bases, leaving 7 bases between them. Germline V gives CDR1 SGHTA, CDR2 FQGNSA. The CDR3 here is CASSLGPLNEQFF. DNA of the CDR3: TGTGCCAGCAGCTTAGGTCCTCTCAATGAGCAGTTCTTC.

The chain uses TRBV6-2 or TRBV6-3 and TRBJ1-2; D possibly corresponds to TRBD1 (5 bases). Deletions cut 3 bases from V and 4 bases from J, with 15 bases between. The CDR3 has 15 residues. Germline values: CDR1 MNHEY, CDR2 SVGEGT. This chain's CDR3 is CASSYPGPVLYGYTF. CDR3 coding DNA: TGTGCCAGCAGTTATCCGGGGCCAGTCCTCTATGGCTACACCTTC.

This clonotype was observed a few times. V and J are TRBV4-2 and TRBJ2-5; D ambiguous. V was trimmed by 2 bases and J by 5 bases, leaving 9 bases between them. Germline lookup yields CDR1 LGHNA and CDR2 YNFKEQ. The CDR3 sequence is 13 residues long. The CDR3 region has the DNA TGTGCCAGCAGCCAACAGAAGAGTGAGACCCAGTACTTC. It yields the protein CASSQQKSETQYF.

V and J are TRBV4-1 and TRBJ2-7, with 10 bases identical to TRBD2. The CDR3 has 17 amino acids. Trimming cost V 1 base and J 2 bases; bases outside gene matches: 8. Germline CDR1 MGHRA, CDR2 YSYEKL. Written as DNA, the CDR3 is TGCGCCAGCAGCCAAGGCTTGACTAGCGGGCAAGCCTACGAGCAGTACTTC. As protein: CASSQGLTSGQAYEQYF.

The chain uses TRBV7-2 and TRBJ1-4; no clear D gene. The V and J ends lost 5 bases and 0 bases respectively, with 10 bases between them. The CDR3 consists of 15 residues. The V gene's germline CDR1 is SGHTA and CDR2 FQGNSA. In nucleotides, the CDR3 is TGTGCCAGCAGCCCACGAAGGGCAACTAATGAAAAACTGTTTTTT. This codes for CASSPRRATNEKLFF.

This clonotype has just a few counts. The gene calls are TRBV13 and TRBJ2-1; 11 bases agree with TRBD2. CDR1 PRHDT and CDR2 FYEKMQ come from the germline V gene (reference sequence). This CDR3 has 15 amino acids. V lost 5 bases to trimming and J lost 4 bases; unmatched junction nucleotides: 4. The CDR3 nucleotides are TGTGCCAGCAGCCGGGGACTAGCGGAATACAATGAGCAGTTCTTC. Translation gives CASSRGLAEYNEQFF.

This sequence joins TRBV9 and TRBJ2-4; D unresolved. The J call may not be correct, given that the DNA end is closer to TRBJ2-5. The CDR3 extends over 12 amino acids. Germline-derived CDR1 and CDR2 are SGDLS and YYNGEE. The CDR3 DNA sequence: TGTGCCAGCAGCCCGGTCGCGGAGACCCAGTACTTC. It translates to CASSPVAETQYF.

This clonotype was detected a few times. The J gene is TRBJ1-1, the V gene TRBV28; D gene uncertain. The CDR3 has 14 residues. V was cut by 5 bases and J by 4 bases, with 14 bases left in between. Germline CDR1 reads MDHEN; CDR2 reads SYDVKM. The CDR3: CASSILTAGTEAFF. The CDR3 nucleotides are TGTGCCAGCAGTATTCTCACAGCAGGCACTGAAGCTTTCTTT.

The rearrangement joins TRBV7-9 to TRBJ1-1, with no clear D. This CDR3 spans 15 amino acids. V lost 4 bases and J lost 1, with 13 bases in between. Germline V lookup: CDR1 SEHNR, CDR2 FQNEAQ (reference sequence). The CDR3: CASSWDGATNTEAFF. The CDR3 region has the DNA TGTGCCAGCAGCTGGGATGGAGCTACGAACACTGAAGCTTTCTTT. Based on the CDR3 plus reference TRBV7-9 and TRBJ1-1, the full variable domain is DTGVSQNPRHKITKRGQNVTFRCDPISEHNRLYWYRQTLGQGPEFLTYFQNEAQLEKSRLLSDRFSAERPKGSFSTLEIQRTEQGDSAMYLCASSWDGATNTEAFFGQGTRLTVV.